The entry below describes one TCR beta chain. Its specificity is unknown. This sample is part of a study of cytomegalovirus exposure and HLA in healthy donors. Across the study: The approximately 120 million unique TCR beta sequences, from about 170 million T cells, were found by an earlier analysis. Regarding the study as a whole: Earlier analysis yielded a pattern in which most TCR beta V segments were productive about 90% or about 30% of the time. Later work found most CMV-associated TCR beta chains apparently HLA-restricted.

There are 16 residues in the CDR3. After removal of 3 bases from V and 10 bases from J, the junction contained 11 bases not matched to a gene. Germline V gene lookup returns CDR1 MNHEY and CDR2 SMNVEV (reference sequence). The study ran its PCR with 60 Vbeta and 13 Jbeta primers. The assay was immunoSEQ multiplex PCR, and TCRdb's table has in-frame clones only and misses some. Here the sample spans about 110,000 clones, around 70% being singletons. Material: PBMCs. This sequence was found in a woman aged 40 to 50 in good health and CMV-seropositive. V and J are TRBV27 and TRBJ2-1, with 11 nucleotides matching TRBD2. In DNA, the CDR3 is TGTGCCAGCAGTTTGGTCCGGGCACTAGCGGGAGACGAGCAGTTCTTC. Amino acid sequence: CASSLVRALAGDEQFF.